This T cell receptor (beta chain) comes out of a study of blood T cell repertoires in COVID-19. For the study at large: The cDNA or gDNA used as material had been derived from T cells, B-cell-depleted T cells, or PBMCs.

The CDR3 runs 14 residues. Germline CDR1 SEHNR, CDR2 FQNEAQ (reference sequence). V lost 1 base and J lost 5; bases outside the gene matches: 5. Data came from immunoSEQ multiplex PCR; TCRdb stores just in-frame clones and leaves some out. The sample holds 250,000 to 350,000 clones, about nine tenths seen once. This chain uses TRBV7-9 with TRBJ2-7, with 7 positions matching TRBD2. The sequence derives from a woman aged 40 to 55 who had recovered from COVID-19. The sample taken for sequencing was peripheral blood. In DNA form, the CDR3 reads TGTGCCAGCAGCTTAGACGACGCGGGAGACGAGCAGTACTTC. Translated: CASSLDDAGDEQYF.